This T cell receptor beta chain was obtained from a study of shared clonotypes between healthy human individuals. Across the whole study: Researchers drew samples from two women and a few men aged 18 to 49. General study results and limits: When naive CD4 clonotypes were compared across a handful of donors, roughly 4.9% were shared. Estimated richness values were generally larger in naive subsets than in memory subsets.

This clone was observed once. The target antigen is unknown. Sequencing was performed with immunoSEQ multiplex PCR; in TCRdb, only in-frame clones are kept and a portion is missing. The sample carries roughly 1,000,000 clones, around 78% recorded once. This TCR was recovered from a man aged 18 to 29 in good health. Some clones in this sample may be carry-over from other donors' samples. Sequencing was carried out using memory CD4+ T cells from PBMCs. Subset reported: CD45RA-negative fraction.

The CDR3 coding sequence is TGTGCCAGTAGAGCGGGAGCAAGCACAGATACGCAGTATTTT. Amino acids: CASRAGASTDTQYF. The V and J genes are TRBV19 and TRBJ2-3, with 8 positions matching TRBD2. The J segment lost 0 bases and the V segment lost 6 bases, leaving 2 bases of the junction unmatched. Germline values: CDR1 LNHDA, CDR2 SQIVND (reference sequence). The CDR3 sequence is 14 residues long.